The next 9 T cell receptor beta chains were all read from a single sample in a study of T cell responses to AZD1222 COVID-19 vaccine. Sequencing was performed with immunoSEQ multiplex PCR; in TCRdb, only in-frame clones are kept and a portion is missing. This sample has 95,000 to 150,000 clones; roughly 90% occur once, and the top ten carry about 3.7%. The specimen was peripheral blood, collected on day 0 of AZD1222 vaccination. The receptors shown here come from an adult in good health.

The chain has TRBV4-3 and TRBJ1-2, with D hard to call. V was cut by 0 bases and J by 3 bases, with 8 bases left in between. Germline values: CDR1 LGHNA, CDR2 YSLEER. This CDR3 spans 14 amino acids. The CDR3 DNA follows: TGCGCCAGCAGCCAAGAACGGCAGGACTATGGCTACACCTTC. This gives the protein CASSQERQDYGYTF.

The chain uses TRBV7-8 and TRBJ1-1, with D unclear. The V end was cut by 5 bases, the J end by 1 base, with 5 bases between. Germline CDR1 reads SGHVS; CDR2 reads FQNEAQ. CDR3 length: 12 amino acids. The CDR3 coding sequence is TGTGCCAGCAGCCCAAGGAACACTGAAGCTTTCTTT. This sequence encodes CASSPRNTEAFF.

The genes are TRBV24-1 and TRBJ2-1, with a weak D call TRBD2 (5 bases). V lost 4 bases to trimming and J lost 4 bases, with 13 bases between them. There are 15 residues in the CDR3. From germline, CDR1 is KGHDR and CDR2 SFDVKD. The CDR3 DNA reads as TGTGCCACCAGTGACGTAGGGAGCCCATACAATGAGCAGTTCTTC. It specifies CATSDVGSPYNEQFF.

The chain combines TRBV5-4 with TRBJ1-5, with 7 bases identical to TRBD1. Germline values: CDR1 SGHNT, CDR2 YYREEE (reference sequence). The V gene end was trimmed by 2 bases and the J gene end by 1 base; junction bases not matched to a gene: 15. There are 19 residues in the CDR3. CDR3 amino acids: CASSLADRHLLWSNQPQHF. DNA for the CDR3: TGTGCCAGCAGCTTAGCGGACAGGCATCTTTTGTGGAGCAATCAGCCCCAGCATTTT.

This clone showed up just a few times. The CDR3 spells CASSDTGGWHGYTF. CDR3 DNA: TGTGCCAGCAGTGACACAGGGGGCTGGCATGGCTACACCTTC. This chain connects TRBV6-1 to TRBJ1-2; 9 bases map to TRBD1. CDR3 length: 14 amino acids. Germline CDR1 and CDR2: MNHNS and SASEGT. V dropped 3 bases and J dropped 6; count of bases not matched to a gene: 5.

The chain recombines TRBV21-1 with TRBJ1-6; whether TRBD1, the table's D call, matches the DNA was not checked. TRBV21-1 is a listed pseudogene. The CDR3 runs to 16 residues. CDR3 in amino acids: CASSKGQAGKNSPLHF. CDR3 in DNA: TGTGCCAGCAGCAAAGGGCAGGCAGGGAAGAATTCACCCCTCCACTTT.

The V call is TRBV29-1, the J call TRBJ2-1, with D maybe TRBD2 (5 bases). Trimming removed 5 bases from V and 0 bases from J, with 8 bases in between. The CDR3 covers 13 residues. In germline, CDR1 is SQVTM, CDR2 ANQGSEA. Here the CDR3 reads CSVPSISYNEQFF. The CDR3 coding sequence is TGCAGCGTTCCTAGCATCTCCTACAATGAGCAGTTCTTC.

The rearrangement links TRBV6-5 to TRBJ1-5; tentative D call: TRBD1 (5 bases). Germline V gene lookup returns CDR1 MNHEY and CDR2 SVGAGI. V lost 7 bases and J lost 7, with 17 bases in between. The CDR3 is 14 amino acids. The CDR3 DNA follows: TGTGCCAGCACCCCCTTTCGGGGGGACCAGCCCCAGCATTTT. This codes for CASTPFRGDQPQHF.

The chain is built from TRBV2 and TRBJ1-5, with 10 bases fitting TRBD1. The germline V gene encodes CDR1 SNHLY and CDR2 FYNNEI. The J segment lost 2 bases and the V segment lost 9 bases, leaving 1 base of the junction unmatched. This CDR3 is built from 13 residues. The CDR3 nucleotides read TGTGCCAGGGGGACAGGGGGCAATCAGCCCCAGCATTTT. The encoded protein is CARGTGGNQPQHF.